The TCR beta chain under discussion was sequenced for a study of shared clonotypes between healthy human individuals. Positive CCR7 selection of CD45RO-negative cells yielded the naive CD8 cells, and terminally differentiated effector memory CD45RA+ cells were excluded. Healthy adults negative for HIV, lacking recent acute infections or vaccinations, served as donors. With regard to this clone: Its antigen is not known.

The CDR3 loop spans 17 amino acids. Trimming at V came to 1 base and at J to 5 bases, leaving 11 bases not matched to a gene. Germline CDR1 and CDR2: MNHEY and SMNVEV (reference sequence). Study outcomes and limitations: Larger estimated richness was generally recorded for naive subsets relative to memory subsets.

Generated by immunoSEQ multiplex PCR, the TCRdb table keeps only in-frame clones and is missing some. Of around 2,000,000 clones listed, approximately 94% are singletons. The receptor comes from a man younger than 30 in good health. Sequenced input: naive CD8+ T cells sorted from blood. V is TRBV27 and J is TRBJ2-5, with TRBD1 identical over 9 bases. The CDR3 here is CASSLWGDREGRETQYF. The CDR3 DNA follows: TGTGCCAGCAGTTTATGGGGGGACAGGGAGGGCAGGGAGACCCAGTACTTC.